A single sample gave rise to the 21 T cell receptor beta chains below, sequenced in a study of Tregs in tolerant kidney transplant recipients. The table came from immunoSEQ multiplex PCR; TCRdb's copy has only in-frame clones and leaves some out. The table lists approximately 99,000 clones, around 87% of them singletons, with approximately 0.34% in the top ten. The material sequenced was CD4+ T cells from blood, taken before the transplant. All receptors derive from a human donor who received a combined kidney and bone marrow transplant.

This clone was counted a few times. This chain connects TRBV5-6 to TRBJ1-6, with 8 bases lining up with TRBD1. This CDR3 has 14 residues. Losses at the gene ends were 4 bases for V and 11 bases for J; bases not matched to a gene: 8. Per the germline V gene, CDR1 is SGHDT and CDR2 is YYEEEE. CDR3 nucleotide sequence: TGTGCCAGCAGCACCCCGGGACAGGTGCCACCCCTCCACTTT. Residues: CASSTPGQVPPLHF.

CDR3 region: CASSLVGTKYTGELFF. The CDR3 DNA reads TGTGCCAGCAGCTTAGTGGGGACAAAATACACCGGGGAGCTGTTTTTT. The chain employs TRBV11-2 and TRBJ2-2, with D possibly matching TRBD1 (6 bases). Trimming removed 1 base from V and 3 bases from J, with 12 bases in between. Germline V gene lookup returns CDR1 SGHAT and CDR2 FQNNGV. This CDR3 has 16 amino acids.

J is TRBJ1-5 and V is TRBV5-3; D is perhaps TRBD1 (5 bases). TRBV5-3 is assigned to the ORF class and has an uncertain function. This CDR3 region has 12 residues. Trimming stripped 7 bases from V and 2 bases from J, with 7 bases between. The CDR3 protein is CARQGRNQPQHF. In nucleotides, the CDR3 is TGTGCCAGACAGGGTCGCAATCAGCCCCAGCATTTT.

The genes are TRBV10-3 and TRBJ2-7; D uncertain. The CDR3 totals 12 residues. CDR1 is ENHRY, CDR2 SYGVKD, per germline. V shed 6 bases and J shed 1 base, with 7 bases lying between them. The chain's CDR3 is CAISERSYEQYF. The CDR3 nucleotides are TGTGCCATCAGCGAGCGTTCCTACGAGCAGTACTTC.

This chain connects TRBV6-1 to TRBJ1-2, with D perhaps TRBD1 (6 bases). CDR1 is MNHNS, CDR2 SASEGT, per germline. This CDR3 is built from 13 residues. Trimming took 4 bases from V and 2 from J, leaving 8 bases between them. CDR3 amino acids: CASSADRNYGYTF. The CDR3 DNA follows: TGTGCCAGCAGTGCCGACAGGAACTATGGCTACACCTTC.

This clone showed up just a few times. V usage is TRBV29-1 and J usage is TRBJ1-2, with a possible D match to TRBD1 (5 bases). Germline V gives CDR1 SQVTM, CDR2 ANQGSEA. CDR3 length: 13 residues. Trimming cost V 4 bases and J 4 bases, with 13 bases left between them. The DNA for the CDR3 is TGCAGCGTTGGTAGCCAGGGAGGCTATGGCTACACCTTC. The encoded protein is CSVGSQGGYGYTF.

V gene TRBV28 combines with J gene TRBJ1-3, with unresolved D. CDR1 is MDHEN and CDR2 is SYDVKM in the germline V gene. The CDR3 spans 17 residues. V dropped 3 bases and J dropped 4 bases, with 19 bases sitting between them. In DNA, the CDR3 is TGTGCCAGCAGTTTGAGGGCCAGAAGGGTCTCCGGAAACACCATATATTTT. This encodes CASSLRARRVSGNTIYF.

This clone was picked up one time. The chain has TRBV14 and TRBJ1-3; unclear D gene. There are 12 residues in the CDR3. Trimming stripped 1 base from V and 10 bases from J, with 8 bases between. Germline lookup yields CDR1 SGHDN and CDR2 FVKESK. CDR3 protein: CASSQVESTIYF. CDR3 nucleotide sequence: TGTGCCAGCAGCCAAGTAGAAAGTACCATATATTTT.

This clone came up once. The chain is built from TRBV4-2 and TRBJ2-1; 8 bases agree with TRBD2. CDR1 is LGHNA, CDR2 YNFKEQ, per germline. The CDR3 extends over 16 amino acids. The ends lost 0 bases at V and 9 bases at J; junction bases unmatched: 10. CDR3 DNA sequence: TGTGCCAGCAGCCAAGATACCCGGGGGGGCCGGGGTGAGCAGTTCTTC. It is translated as CASSQDTRGGRGEQFF.

CDR3 in amino acids: CASSLAGTGVGTEAFF. CDR3 DNA: TGCGCCAGCAGCTTGGCCGGGACAGGGGTGGGTACTGAAGCTTTCTTT. The chain recombines TRBV5-1 with TRBJ1-1; 10 nucleotides agree with TRBD1. The CDR3 covers 16 residues. After removal of 0 bases from V and 5 bases from J, the junction contained 7 bases not matched to a gene. Germline V gene sequence: CDR1 SGHRS, CDR2 YFSETQ. The full variable domain, its missing parts supplied by reference TRBV5-1 and TRBJ1-1, is KAGVTQTPRYLIKTRGQQVTLSCSPISGHRSVSWYQQTPGQGLQFLFEYFSETQRNKGNFPGRFSGRQFSNSRSEMNVSTLELGDSALYLCASSLAGTGVGTEAFFGQGTRLTVV.

The V and J genes are TRBV5-5 and TRBJ2-5; D is undetermined. Germline CDR1 SGHKS, CDR2 YYEKEE (reference sequence). The CDR3 consists of 14 residues. Trimming left V 0 bases short and J 3 bases short, with 9 bases between. CDR3 residues: CASSLARREETQYF. The CDR3, as DNA: TGTGCCAGCAGCTTGGCCCGAAGAGAAGAGACCCAGTACTTC.

The chain couples TRBV15 to TRBJ2-7; 9 bases line up with TRBD2. CDR3 length: 16 amino acids. Germline-derived CDR1 and CDR2 are LNHNV and YYDKDF (reference sequence). J gave up 4 bases and V 0 bases, and 7 bases lay outside the gene matches. CDR3 sequence reads: CATSRDLVAGAYEQYF. The CDR3 DNA is TGTGCCACCAGCAGAGACCTGGTAGCGGGGGCGTACGAGCAGTACTTC. Full variable domain (missing parts from reference TRBV15 and TRBJ2-7): DAMVIQNPRYQVTQFGKPVTLSCSQTLNHNVMYWYQQKSSQAPKLLFHYYDKDFNNEADTPDNFQSRRPNTSFCFLDIRSPGLGDTAMYLCATSRDLVAGAYEQYFGPGTRLTVT.

The chain uses TRBV6-6 and TRBJ1-3, with 9 positions matching TRBD1. V shed 8 bases and J 7 bases; nucleotides not matched to a gene: 3. This CDR3 has 12 residues. Germline assignment: CDR1 MNHNY and CDR2 SVGAGI (reference sequence). DNA for the CDR3: TGTGCCAGCGGGACAGGGTATAACACCATATATTTT. Protein: CASGTGYNTIYF.

The chain recombines TRBV19 with TRBJ1-1; TRBD1 might be the D (5 bases). V lost 3 bases and J 5 bases, leaving 10 bases between the germline ends. CDR3 length: 13 amino acids. CDR1 is LNHDA and CDR2 is SQIVND in the germline V gene (reference sequence). This CDR3 is CASSIGGGTEAFF. In nucleotides, the CDR3 is TGTGCCAGTAGTATCGGGGGAGGAACTGAAGCTTTCTTT. The complete variable domain, with remaining parts taken from reference TRBV19 and TRBJ1-1, reads DGGITQSPKYLFRKEGQNVTLSCEQNLNHDAMYWYRQDPGQGLRLIYYSQIVNDFQKGDIAEGYSVSREKKESFPLTVTSAQKNPTAFYLCASSIGGGTEAFFGQGTRLTVV.

V is TRBV4-3 and J is TRBJ1-4; 8 nucleotides line up with TRBD1. V lost 2 bases, J lost 4 bases, and 12 bases stayed unmatched. The CDR3 has 18 amino acids. The germline V gene encodes CDR1 LGHNA and CDR2 YSLEER. CDR3 sequence reads: CASSQPRVTGVGNEKLFF. The CDR3 DNA sequence: TGCGCCAGCAGCCAACCCCGGGTGACAGGGGTCGGTAATGAAAAACTGTTTTTT.

This chain links TRBV11-2 with TRBJ2-2, with D maybe TRBD2 (5 bases). Germline V gives CDR1 SGHAT, CDR2 FQNNGV. V was pared by 0 bases and J by 4 bases, with 6 bases between. The CDR3 is 14 amino acids. Here the CDR3 reads CASSLDRGTGELFF. In DNA, the CDR3 is TGTGCCAGCAGCTTAGATCGGGGCACCGGGGAGCTGTTTTTT.

The genes are TRBV6-5 and TRBJ1-1; no reliable D call. The germline CDR1 and CDR2 sequences are MNHEY and SVGAGI. Trimming removed 2 bases at V and 4 bases at J, with 8 bases between. The CDR3 loop spans 13 amino acids. Here the CDR3 reads CASSYLLSTEAFF. As DNA, the CDR3 is TGTGCCAGCAGTTACCTGTTATCCACTGAAGCTTTCTTT.

This clone was detected a few times. Here the CDR3 reads CATSRTANYGYTF. The DNA for the CDR3 is TGTGCCACCAGCAGGACAGCTAACTATGGCTACACCTTC. V usage is TRBV15 and J usage is TRBJ1-2; tentative D call: TRBD1 (5 bases). CDR1 is LNHNV, CDR2 YYDKDF, per germline (reference sequence). The CDR3 spans 13 residues. Trimming shortened V by 3 bases and J by 0 bases, and 5 bases separated the two germline ends.

The genes are TRBV6-5 and TRBJ2-7; D might be TRBD1 (5 bases). Germline CDR1 reads MNHEY; CDR2 reads SVGAGI. This CDR3 contains 14 residues. V lost 2 bases and J lost 3, with 11 bases in between. CDR3 sequence: CASSYGAVSYEQYF. CDR3 in DNA: TGTGCCAGCAGTTACGGGGCAGTGAGCTACGAGCAGTACTTC.

The CDR3 is CASAGGIGYEQYF. CDR3 coding DNA: TGTGCCAGCGCCGGGGGAATCGGCTACGAGCAGTACTTC. The chain uses TRBV28 and TRBJ2-7; the D gene is possibly TRBD2 (6 bases). CDR3 length: 13 residues. CDR1 and CDR2 (germline): MDHEN, SYDVKM. Deletions cut 8 bases from V and 3 bases from J, with 14 bases between.

The chain links TRBV12-5 to TRBJ2-3, with a weak D call TRBD2 (6 bases). V lost 5 bases and J 5 bases, leaving 14 bases between the germline ends. Germline V gives CDR1 LGHNT, CDR2 FRNRAP. This CDR3 has 14 residues. The CDR3 loop reads CASGPGQGGDTQYF. For the CDR3, the DNA is TGTGCTAGTGGTCCGGGTCAGGGAGGAGATACGCAGTATTTT.